This TCR beta chain was recovered during a study of immune evolution from preneoplasia to lung adenocarcinoma. Broader study findings: Top clone frequencies peaked in normal lung, apparently declining through invasive adenocarcinoma. Clonality was highest in normal lung, lower in later-stage lesions apparently.

Patients had resection in Japan or China between about 2013 and 2017. Each case's diagnosis was confirmed by two pathologists on H&E. The CDR3 covers 13 residues. Trimming took off 2 bases at V and 3 bases at J, with 6 bases between the two ends. Germline V gene data show CDR1 as MRHNA and CDR2 as SNTAGT. Profiled with immunoSEQ multiplex PCR; TCRdb holds only in-frame clones, not every one. The table shows some 4,000 clones, with 81% occurring only once. With regard to this clone: Its antigen remains unknown.

The sequenced material came from FFPE adjacent normal lung tissue. This receptor was identified in a person aged 70 to 79 with lung adenocarcinoma. The J gene is TRBJ2-3, the V gene TRBV6-4, with D uncertain. This CDR3 is CASSDRETDTQYF. The CDR3 region has the DNA TGTGCCAGCAGTGACAGGGAAACAGATACGCAGTATTTT.